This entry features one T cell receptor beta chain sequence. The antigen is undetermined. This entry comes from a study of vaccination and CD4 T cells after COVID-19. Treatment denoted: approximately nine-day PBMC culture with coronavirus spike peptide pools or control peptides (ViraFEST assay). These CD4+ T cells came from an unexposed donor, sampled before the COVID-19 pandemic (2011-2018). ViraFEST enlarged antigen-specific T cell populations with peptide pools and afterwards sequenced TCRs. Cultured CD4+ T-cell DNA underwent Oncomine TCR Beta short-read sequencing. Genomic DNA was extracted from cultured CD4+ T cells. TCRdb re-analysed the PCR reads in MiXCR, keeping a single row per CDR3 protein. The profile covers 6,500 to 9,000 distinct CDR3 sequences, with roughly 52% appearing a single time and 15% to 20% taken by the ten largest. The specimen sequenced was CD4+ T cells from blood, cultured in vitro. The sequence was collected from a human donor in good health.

The CDR3 DNA sequence: TGTGCCAGTAGTATGGGTCCGGGACGGATTAATCAGCCCCAGCATTTT. It codes for CASSMGPGRINQPQHF. The V gene is TRBV19, the J gene TRBJ1-5, with D possibly TRBD1 on 5 matching bases. The CDR3 has 16 residues. Trimming took 3 bases from V and 4 from J, leaving 16 bases between them. Germline CDR1 and CDR2: LNHDA and SQIVND (reference sequence).